This T cell receptor beta chain was retrieved from a study of T cells in Graves' hyperthyroidism and ophthalmopathy. The CDR3 sequence is 13 residues long. Trimming stripped 6 bases from V and 2 bases from J, with 14 bases between. CDR1 DFQATT and CDR2 SNEGSKA come from the germline V gene (reference sequence). Amplification targeted TCR beta CDR3 regions from RNA transcripts. First-round RT-PCR with HTBI primers amplified the TCR CDR3 region. MiXCR, applied by TCRdb to the multiplex PCR reads, yields one record per CDR3 protein. The data contain about 350,000 distinct CDR3 sequences, about 15% of them singletons.

The sequence derives from a woman aged 25-40 years with Graves' hyperthyroidism that later progressed to Graves' ophthalmopathy. Sequencing was carried out using blood. The rearrangement joins TRBV20-1 to TRBJ2-7; D remains ambiguous. The CDR3 loop reads CSALGGSAYEQYF. The DNA of the CDR3 is TGCAGTGCCTTGGGCGGCTCGGCCTACGAGCAGTACTTC.